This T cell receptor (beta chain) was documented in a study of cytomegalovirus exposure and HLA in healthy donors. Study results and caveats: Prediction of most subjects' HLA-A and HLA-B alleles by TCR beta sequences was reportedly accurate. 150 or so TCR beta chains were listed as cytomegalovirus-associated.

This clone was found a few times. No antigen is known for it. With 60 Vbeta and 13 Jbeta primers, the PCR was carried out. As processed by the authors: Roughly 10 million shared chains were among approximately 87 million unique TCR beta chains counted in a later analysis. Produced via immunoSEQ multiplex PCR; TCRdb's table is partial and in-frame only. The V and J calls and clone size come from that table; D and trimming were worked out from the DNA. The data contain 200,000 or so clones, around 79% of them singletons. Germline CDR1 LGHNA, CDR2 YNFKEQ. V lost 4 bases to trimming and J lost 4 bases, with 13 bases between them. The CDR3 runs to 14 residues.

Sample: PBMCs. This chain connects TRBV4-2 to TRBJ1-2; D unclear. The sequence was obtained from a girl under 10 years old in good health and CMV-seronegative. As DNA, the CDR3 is TGTGCCAGCAGCCGAGCAGACTCGTCCTATGGCTACACCTTC. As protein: CASSRADSSYGYTF.